Listed here are 17 T cell receptor beta chains from one sample, sequenced in a study of cytomegalovirus exposure and HLA in healthy donors. It was with 60 Vbeta and 13 Jbeta primers that the PCR ran. Clones were read by immunoSEQ multiplex PCR, and TCRdb kept only the in-frame ones, dropping some. Its table records 55,000 or so clones. Material: PBMCs. These receptor sequences come from a woman aged 25 to 45 in good health and CMV-seropositive.

The chain has TRBV7-2 and TRBJ2-5, with D hard to call. The CDR3 length is 12 residues. The germline V gene has CDR1 SGHTA and CDR2 FQGNSA. The ends were cut back, 5 bases at V and 5 bases at J, with 9 bases in the middle. Written as DNA, the CDR3 is TGTGCCAGCAGCCAAAGCAAGGAGACCCAGTACTTC. Translation gives CASSQSKETQYF.

The chain employs TRBV9 and TRBJ2-1; 13 bases agree with TRBD2. The V and J ends lost 3 bases and 8 bases, in that order; junction bases with no gene match: 20. The CDR3 runs 20 residues. CDR1 and CDR2 from the germline V gene are SGDLS and YYNGEE. The CDR3 protein is CASSAGAGLAGFGTGYEQFF. CDR3 sequence (DNA): TGTGCCAGCAGCGCCGGAGCGGGACTAGCGGGATTTGGAACCGGGTATGAGCAGTTCTTC.

The rearrangement uses TRBV4-1 and TRBJ2-5, with TRBD2 matching 10 bases. The CDR3 totals 17 residues. Germline V gives CDR1 MGHRA, CDR2 YSYEKL. V shed 1 base, J shed 5 bases, and the junction held 10 bases outside the gene matches. CDR3 nucleotide sequence: TGCGCCAGCAGCCAAGTCTTCCTAGCGGGAGATTTGGAGACCCAGTACTTC. It specifies CASSQVFLAGDLETQYF.

This chain uses TRBV10-3 with TRBJ1-6, with D unresolved. Looked up from germline, CDR1 is ENHRY and CDR2 is SYGVKD. Trimming left V 6 bases short and J 4 bases short, with 19 bases between. The CDR3 is 17 amino acids. CDR3 DNA sequence: TGTGCCATCAGCCCCGGGGATAGGGCGGTATATAATTCACCCCTCCACTTT. Translation: CAISPGDRAVYNSPLHF.

The chain carries TRBV7-9 and TRBJ1-1; D not resolved. This CDR3 spans 14 amino acids. V lost 2 bases and J lost 8, with 15 bases in between. The germline CDR1 and CDR2 sequences are SEHNR and FQNEAQ (reference sequence). The CDR3, as DNA: TGTGCCAGCAGCTTATCCTCCCCGCTCCGGGAAGCTTTCTTT. It specifies CASSLSSPLREAFF.

The rearrangement joins TRBV28 to TRBJ1-2; D unclear. In germline, CDR1 is MDHEN, CDR2 SYDVKM. CDR3 length equals 13 residues. V lost 7 bases to trimming and J lost 0 bases, with 9 bases between them. The CDR3: CASTLATNYGYTF. In DNA form, the CDR3 reads TGTGCCAGCACTCTGGCAACTAACTATGGCTACACCTTC.

This chain joins TRBV5-1 and TRBJ2-5, with 8 bases fitting TRBD2. Matching the DNA end better, TRBJ2-7 makes the J call doubtful. Germline assignment: CDR1 SGHRS and CDR2 YFSETQ. The length of the CDR3 is 15 residues. The CDR3: CASSLVISGAYEQYF. In DNA form, the CDR3 reads TGCGCCAGCAGCTTGGTTATTAGCGGGGCCTACGAGCAGTACTTC.

The rearrangement links TRBV5-4 to TRBJ2-1, with D perhaps matching TRBD2 (6 bases). The V gene's germline CDR1 is SGHNT and CDR2 YYREEE (reference sequence). V lost 0 bases and J lost 2, with 12 bases in between. The CDR3 sequence is 16 residues long. CDR3 nucleotides: TGTGCCAGCAGCTTGGCGGTCTGGGGGGCCTACAATGAGCAGTTCTTC. The encoded protein is CASSLAVWGAYNEQFF.

The genes are TRBV10-1 and TRBJ2-5; D is possibly TRBD2 (5 bases). This CDR3 region has 13 residues. Trimming pared 10 bases from V and 0 bases from J, leaving 12 bases between. CDR1 is WNHNN and CDR2 is SYGVQD in the germline V gene (reference sequence). The CDR3 DNA is TGCGCCACCTCCCTGGACTACCAAGAGACCCAGTACTTC. It is translated as CATSLDYQETQYF.

V is TRBV6-6 and J is TRBJ2-3, with D possibly TRBD2 on 6 matching bases. Trimming stripped 5 bases from V and 2 bases from J, with 17 bases between. CDR1 MNHNY and CDR2 SVGAGI come from the germline V gene (reference sequence). The CDR3 is 16 amino acids. The CDR3 nucleotides read TGTGCCAGCAGTCAACGAGGGACTTATATCACAGATACGCAGTATTTT. It encodes CASSQRGTYITDTQYF.

The chain joins TRBV19 to TRBJ2-3, with 13 nucleotides matching TRBD2. V was pared by 6 bases and J by 3 bases, with 3 bases of the junction left unmatched. This CDR3 spans 15 amino acids. The germline V gene has CDR1 LNHDA and CDR2 SQIVND (reference sequence). The CDR3 DNA reads as TGTGCCAGTAGCCTACTAGCGGGAGGGACAGATACGCAGTATTTT. This translates into CASSLLAGGTDTQYF.

The rearrangement uses TRBV25-1 and TRBJ2-7, with 9 bases matching TRBD1. Looked up from germline, CDR1 is MGHDK and CDR2 is SYGVNS. Unmatched junction bases numbered 13, after V lost 3 bases and J lost 4 bases. The CDR3 totals 17 residues. The CDR3 sequence: CASSDTPNRGRKYEQYF. The CDR3 DNA sequence: TGTGCCAGCAGTGATACCCCTAACAGGGGGCGCAAATACGAGCAGTACTTC.

The CDR3 region has the DNA TGTGCCAGTACCTTGGACAGCTTATGGAACACCGGGGAGCTGTTTTTT. This gives the protein CASTLDSLWNTGELFF. This chain uses TRBV19 with TRBJ2-2; tentatively, D is TRBD1 (6 bases). The germline V gene encodes CDR1 LNHDA and CDR2 SQIVND (reference sequence). Between the trimmed V and J ends, which lost 7 bases and 1 base, there was a span of 16 bases. The CDR3 is made up of 16 amino acids.

The rearrangement links TRBV7-9 to TRBJ2-7; TRBD2 matches at 8 bases. The CDR3 totals 16 residues. J lost 2 bases, V lost 5 bases, and 11 bases had no gene match. From germline, CDR1 is SEHNR and CDR2 FQNEAQ (reference sequence). CDR3 amino acids: CASSPLAGGEPYEQYF. CDR3 in DNA: TGTGCCAGCAGCCCCTTGGCGGGGGGAGAACCCTACGAGCAGTACTTC. Full variable domain (rest looked up from reference TRBV7-9 and TRBJ2-7): DTGVSQNPRHKITKRGQNVTFRCDPISEHNRLYWYRQTLGQGPEFLTYFQNEAQLEKSRLLSDRFSAERPKGSFSTLEIQRTEQGDSAMYLCASSPLAGGEPYEQYFGPGTRLTVT.

This chain's CDR3 is CASSFGSIYEQYF. The DNA for the CDR3 is TGTGCCAGCAGCTTCGGTTCCATTTACGAGCAGTACTTC. The chain couples TRBV5-4 to TRBJ2-7; D unclear. There are 13 residues in the CDR3. Per germline, CDR1 SGHNT and CDR2 YYREEE (reference sequence). V gave up 2 bases and J gave up 4 bases, with 10 bases separating them.

The V and J genes are TRBV23-1 and TRBJ2-2; 8 bases align to TRBD1. TRBV23-1 is sorted into the ORF group, with uncertain function. V lost 5 bases, J lost 0 bases, and 5 bases stayed unmatched. The CDR3 length is 16 residues. CDR3 sequence reads: CASSKKQGANTGELFF. CDR3 DNA: TGCGCCAGCAGTAAGAAACAGGGGGCGAACACCGGGGAGCTGTTTTTT.

The rearrangement uses TRBV9 and TRBJ1-2, with D tentatively TRBD1 (5 bases). Trimming removed 3 bases from V and 8 bases from J, with 14 bases in between. Germline lookup yields CDR1 SGDLS and CDR2 YYNGEE. This CDR3 has 13 residues. CDR3 sequence: CASSGPGTEGYTF. As DNA, the CDR3 is TGTGCCAGCAGCGGACCCGGGACTGAAGGCTACACCTTC.